This T cell receptor beta chain was recorded in a study of tumor-infiltrating lymphocytes in primary liver carcinoma (dated by TCRdb to about 2017). Turning to the overall study: The five patients, three men and two women aged 30 to 69 years, had hepatocellular carcinoma (four) or combined HCC and intrahepatic cholangiocarcinoma (one). Reproducibility between technical replicate repertoires was high, with correlation coefficients above 0.95 and mean shared-clone rates approximately 0.9. Samples yielded roughly 3.65 to 7.5 million productive TCRbeta reads; read depth did not differ significantly between tissue types. TCRbeta repertoire sequencing covered roughly 35 specimens from 5 patients: around 25 tumor regions, 5 adjacent noncancerous liver tissues and 5 peripheral blood samples. The study combined TCRbeta repertoire sequencing, expression microarrays and whole-exome sequencing across five regions of each liver tumor, with adjacent normal tissue and blood. The five patients had tumors of stage T1-T3 N0M0, with maximum diameters ranging from roughly 4.2 to 11 cm. What the work shows at the level of the full study, not this receptor alone: Only the TCR beta chain was sequenced, so true repertoire diversity is likely underestimated because unpaired alpha chains were not captured. Consistent with antigen-driven expansion, pairs of tumor regions showed higher repertoire overlap (mean about 36%) than either tumor-adjacent pairs (approximately 17%) or tumor-blood pairs (roughly 14%). A significantly larger repertoire fraction was made up by the top 250 clones in tumors than in blood (p = 0.039). Because the samples were bulk and unsorted, CD4+ and CD8+ T cell repertoires could not be compared. Only a few patients were included in the study, and the authors note that the findings should be validated in a larger study.

CDR1 LNHDA and CDR2 SQIVND were looked up in the germline V gene (reference sequence). The CDR3 goes from the cysteine to the phenylalanine over 11 residues. The entry retains the CDR3 DNA only, 33 bases that are in frame from base 1. The V and J ends are trimmed by 7 bases and 8 bases, leaving 10 bases between them. Total RNA and DNA were co-extracted without cell sorting from about 19-30 mg of bulk tissue using the AllPrep DNA/RNA mini kit. Between late 2015 and early 2016, about 5 patients in China with histopathologically diagnosed primary liver carcinoma had their tumors surgically resected. Chronic HBV infection was present in the patients, and the patients were treatment-naive at sampling. Fresh tumor and adjacent tissue pieces were bisected, with one half stored in RNAlater at -80 degrees C and the other half sent for histology. A constant-region primer and ProtoScript II reverse transcriptase were used to reverse-transcribe TCRbeta-specific cDNA from approximately 550 ng total RNA. TCRbeta libraries were built with three nested multiplex PCR rounds, a slightly modified ARM-PCR procedure. Each of the first two PCR rounds ran for approximately 10 cycles using multiplex TRBV1-TRBV30 forward primers together with a Cbeta reverse primer. A final 25-cycle PCR with Deep VentR polymerase added sample barcodes and Illumina adapters. Before sequencing, amplicons of 200-500 bp were gel-purified using a QIAquick gel extraction kit. The TCRbeta amplicons were sequenced with 250-bp paired-end reads on an Illumina HiSeq 2500. The study's processing was this. Trimmomatic v0.33 was used to quality-trim the reads, and FLASH v1.2.11 was used to merge paired reads so that full CDR3 sequences could be recovered. V, D and J germline segments were assigned to the rearranged TCRbeta sequences by MiGEC v1.2.1b. Clonotype statistics and Shannon-Wiener diversity indices were computed with VDJtools v1.0.0. To cut down on sampling bias, every analysis after diversity analysis relied on just the 250 most abundant clonotypes from each sample. The public reads were run again by TCRdb, first through fastp at Q25 and then through MiXCR, and only productive beta chains were kept. Identical CDR3 proteins give one entry, which carries the most common genes and DNA. The V and J calls here are based on TCRdb, not the publication. This sample lists 90,000 to 150,000 distinct CDR3 sequences; around 70% were detected once. 8.1% of the sample goes to the ten largest clones.

In regard to this clonotype: Its target antigen remains unknown. The sample holds no much larger clone one base away, and base qualities are not on file.

This chain joins TRBV19 to TRBJ2-3, with the D gene call left open. Sequenced material: tumor-adjacent normal liver tissue. The TCR was taken from an older woman with primary liver carcinoma and hepatitis B virus infection. The nucleotide sequence is TGTGCCAGTACCTCTAAGGGTACGCAGTATTTT. Its translation is CASTSKGTQYF.